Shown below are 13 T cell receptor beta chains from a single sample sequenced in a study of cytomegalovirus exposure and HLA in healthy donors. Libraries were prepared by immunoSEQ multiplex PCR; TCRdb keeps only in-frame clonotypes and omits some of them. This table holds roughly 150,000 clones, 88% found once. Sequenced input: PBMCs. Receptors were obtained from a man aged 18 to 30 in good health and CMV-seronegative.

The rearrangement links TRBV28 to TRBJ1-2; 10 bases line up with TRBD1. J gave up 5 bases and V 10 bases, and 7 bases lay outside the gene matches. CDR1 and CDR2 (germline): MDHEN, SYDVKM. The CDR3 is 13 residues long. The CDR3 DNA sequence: TGTGCCACCCAGACAGGGGGCAAGTATGGCTACACCTTC. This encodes CATQTGGKYGYTF.

Here the CDR3 DNA reads TGTGCCAGCAGCCTGGGACAGGGCAACAATCAGCCCCAGCATTTT. It translates to CASSLGQGNNQPQHF. The chain carries TRBV5-8 and TRBJ1-5, with TRBD1 matching 9 bases. The length of the CDR3 is 15 residues. Looked up from germline, CDR1 is SGHTS and CDR2 is YDEGEE. Trimming cost V 4 bases and J 3 bases; bases outside gene matches: 5.

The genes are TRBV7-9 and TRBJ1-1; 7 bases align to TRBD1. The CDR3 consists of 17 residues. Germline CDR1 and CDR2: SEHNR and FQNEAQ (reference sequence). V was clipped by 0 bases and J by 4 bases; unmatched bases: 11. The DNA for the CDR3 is TGTGCCAGCAGCTTAGCTACGATAGACAGGGAAGGCACTGAAGCTTTCTTT. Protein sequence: CASSLATIDREGTEAFF.

This chain's CDR3 is CSVDPGQGNGYTF. The CDR3 DNA is TGCAGCGTTGATCCGGGACAGGGGAACGGCTACACCTTC. V and J are TRBV29-1 and TRBJ1-2; 10 bases agree with TRBD1. The V gene end was trimmed by 3 bases and the J gene end by 8 bases; junction bases not matched to a gene: 6. CDR1 and CDR2 from the germline V gene are SQVTM and ANQGSEA. The CDR3 covers 13 residues. Based on the CDR3 plus reference TRBV29-1 and TRBJ1-2, the full variable domain is SAVISQKPSRDICQRGTSLTIQCQVDSQVTMMFWYRQQPGQSLTLIATANQGSEATYESGFVIDKFPISRPNLTFSTLTVSNMSPEDSSIYLCSVDPGQGNGYTFGSGTRLTVV.

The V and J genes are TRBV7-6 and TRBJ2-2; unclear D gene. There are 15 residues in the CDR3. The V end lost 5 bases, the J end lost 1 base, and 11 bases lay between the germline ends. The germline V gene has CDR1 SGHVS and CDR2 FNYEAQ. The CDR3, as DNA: TGTGCCAGCAGCCCGACACATCTGAACACCGGGGAGCTGTTTTTT. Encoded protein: CASSPTHLNTGELFF. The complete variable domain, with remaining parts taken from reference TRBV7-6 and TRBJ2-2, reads GAGVSQSPRYKVTKRGQDVALRCDPISGHVSLYWYRQALGQGPEFLTYFNYEAQQDKSGLPNDRFSAERPEGSISTLTIQRTEQRDSAMYRCASSPTHLNTGELFFGEGSRLTVL.

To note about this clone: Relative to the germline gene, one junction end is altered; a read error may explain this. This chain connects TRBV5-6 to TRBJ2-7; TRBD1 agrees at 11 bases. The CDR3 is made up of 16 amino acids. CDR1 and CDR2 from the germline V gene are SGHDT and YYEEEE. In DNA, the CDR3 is TGTGCCAGCAGCTTAGGACAGGGGGCCCTCTCCCACGAGCAGTACTTC. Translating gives CASSLGQGALSHEQYF.

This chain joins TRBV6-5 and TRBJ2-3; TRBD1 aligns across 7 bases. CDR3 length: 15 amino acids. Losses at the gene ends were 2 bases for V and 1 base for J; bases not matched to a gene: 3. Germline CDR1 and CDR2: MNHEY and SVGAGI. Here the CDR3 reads CASSYLGQGTDTQYF. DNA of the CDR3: TGTGCCAGCAGTTACCTTGGACAGGGCACAGATACGCAGTATTTT.

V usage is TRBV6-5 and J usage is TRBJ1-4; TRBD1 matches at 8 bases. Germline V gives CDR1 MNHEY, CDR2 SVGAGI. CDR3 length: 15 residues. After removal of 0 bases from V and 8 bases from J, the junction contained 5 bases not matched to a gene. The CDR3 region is CASSYSTGVDEKLFF. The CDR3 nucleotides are TGTGCCAGCAGTTACTCGACAGGGGTGGACGAAAAACTGTTTTTT.

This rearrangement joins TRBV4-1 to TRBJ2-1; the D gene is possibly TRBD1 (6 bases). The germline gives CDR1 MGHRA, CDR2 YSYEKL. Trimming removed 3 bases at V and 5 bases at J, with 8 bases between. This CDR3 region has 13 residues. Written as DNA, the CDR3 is TGCGCCAGCAGCCATCCAGGGGACAATGAGCAGTTCTTC. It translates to CASSHPGDNEQFF.

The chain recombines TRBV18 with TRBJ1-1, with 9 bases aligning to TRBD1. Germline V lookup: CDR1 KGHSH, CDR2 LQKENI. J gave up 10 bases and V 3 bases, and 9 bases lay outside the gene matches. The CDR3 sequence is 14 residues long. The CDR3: CASSPGQGLVSAFF. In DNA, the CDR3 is TGTGCCAGCTCACCCGGACAGGGGCTGGTTTCAGCTTTCTTT. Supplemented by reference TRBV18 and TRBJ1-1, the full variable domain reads NAGVMQNPRHLVRRRGQEARLRCSPMKGHSHVYWYRQLPEEGLKFMVYLQKENIIDESGMPKERFSAEFPKEGPSILRIQQVVRGDSAAYFCASSPGQGLVSAFFGQGTRLTVV.

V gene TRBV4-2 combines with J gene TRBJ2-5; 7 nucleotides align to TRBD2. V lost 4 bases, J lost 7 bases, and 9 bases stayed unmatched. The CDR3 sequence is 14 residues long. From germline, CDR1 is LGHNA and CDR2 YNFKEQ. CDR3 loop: CASSPSGDEGTQYF. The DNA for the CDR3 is TGTGCCAGCAGCCCGAGCGGGGATGAGGGGACCCAGTACTTC.

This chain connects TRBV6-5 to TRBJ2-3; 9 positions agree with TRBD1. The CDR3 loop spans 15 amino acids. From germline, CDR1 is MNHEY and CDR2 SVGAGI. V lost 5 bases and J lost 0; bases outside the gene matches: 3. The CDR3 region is CASSKGTGSTDTQYF. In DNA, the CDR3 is TGTGCCAGCAGTAAAGGGACAGGGAGCACAGATACGCAGTATTTT.

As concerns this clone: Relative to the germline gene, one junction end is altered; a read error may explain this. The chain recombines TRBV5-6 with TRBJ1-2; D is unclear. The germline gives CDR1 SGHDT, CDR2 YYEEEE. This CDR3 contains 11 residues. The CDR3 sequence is CVSSPGPGYTF. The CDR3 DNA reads TGTGTCAGCAGCCCCGGTCCTGGCTACACCTTC.